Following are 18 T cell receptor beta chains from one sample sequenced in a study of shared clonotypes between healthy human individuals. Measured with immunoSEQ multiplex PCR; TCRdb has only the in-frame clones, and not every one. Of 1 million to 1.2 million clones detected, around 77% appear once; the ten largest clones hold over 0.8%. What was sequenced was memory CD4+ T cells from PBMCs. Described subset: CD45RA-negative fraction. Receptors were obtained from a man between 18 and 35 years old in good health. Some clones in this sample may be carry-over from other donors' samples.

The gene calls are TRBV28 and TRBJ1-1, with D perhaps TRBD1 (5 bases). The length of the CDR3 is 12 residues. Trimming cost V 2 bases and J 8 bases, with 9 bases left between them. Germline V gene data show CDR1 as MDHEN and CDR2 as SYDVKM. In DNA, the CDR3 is TGTGCCAGCAGTTTACAGGGCTTCGAAGCTTTCTTT. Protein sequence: CASSLQGFEAFF.

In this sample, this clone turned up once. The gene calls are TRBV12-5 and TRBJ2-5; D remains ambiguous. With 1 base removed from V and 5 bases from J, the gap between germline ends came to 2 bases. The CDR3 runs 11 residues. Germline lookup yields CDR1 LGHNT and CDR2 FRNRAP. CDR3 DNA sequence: TGTGCTAGTGGTTTGGAGGAGACCCAGTACTTC. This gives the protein CASGLEETQYF.

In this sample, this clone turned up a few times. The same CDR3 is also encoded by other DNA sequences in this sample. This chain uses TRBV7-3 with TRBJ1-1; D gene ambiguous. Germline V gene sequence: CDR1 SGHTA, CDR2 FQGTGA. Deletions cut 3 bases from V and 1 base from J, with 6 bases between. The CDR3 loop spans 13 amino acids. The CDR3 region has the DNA TGTGCCAGCAGCTTGGGCAGGAACACTGAAGCTTTCTTT. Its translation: CASSLGRNTEAFF. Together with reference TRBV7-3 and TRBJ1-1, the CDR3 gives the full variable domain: GAGVSQTPSNKVTEKGKYVELRCDPISGHTALYWYRQSLGQGPEFLIYFQGTGAADDSGLPNDRFFAVRPEGSVSTLKIQRTERGDSAVYLCASSLGRNTEAFFGQGTRLTVV.

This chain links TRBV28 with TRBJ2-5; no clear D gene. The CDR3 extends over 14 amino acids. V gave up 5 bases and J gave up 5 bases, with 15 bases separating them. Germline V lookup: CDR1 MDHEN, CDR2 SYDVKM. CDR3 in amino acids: CASSPPGDVETQYF. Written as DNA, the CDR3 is TGTGCCAGCAGTCCCCCGGGTGATGTGGAGACCCAGTACTTC.

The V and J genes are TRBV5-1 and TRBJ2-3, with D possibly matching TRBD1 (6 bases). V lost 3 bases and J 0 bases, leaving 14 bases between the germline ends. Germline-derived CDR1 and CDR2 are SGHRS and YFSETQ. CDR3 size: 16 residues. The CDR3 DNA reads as TGCGCCAGCAGCTGGGGGCCAGGCCTGAGCACAGATACGCAGTATTTT. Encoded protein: CASSWGPGLSTDTQYF.

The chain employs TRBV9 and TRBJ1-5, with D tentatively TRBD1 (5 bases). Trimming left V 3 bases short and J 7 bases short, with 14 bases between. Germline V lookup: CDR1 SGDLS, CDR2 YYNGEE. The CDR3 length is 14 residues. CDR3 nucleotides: TGTGCCAGCAGCGCTTGGGGGACCGGGCAGCCCCAGCATTTT. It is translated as CASSAWGTGQPQHF.

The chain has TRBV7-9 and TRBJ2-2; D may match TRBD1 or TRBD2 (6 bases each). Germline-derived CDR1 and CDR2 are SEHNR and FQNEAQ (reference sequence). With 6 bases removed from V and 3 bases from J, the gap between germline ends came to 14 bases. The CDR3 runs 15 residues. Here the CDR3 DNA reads TGTGCCAGCAGTGAAGGGGGGCCCCACACCGGGGAGCTGTTTTTT. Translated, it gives CASSEGGPHTGELFF.

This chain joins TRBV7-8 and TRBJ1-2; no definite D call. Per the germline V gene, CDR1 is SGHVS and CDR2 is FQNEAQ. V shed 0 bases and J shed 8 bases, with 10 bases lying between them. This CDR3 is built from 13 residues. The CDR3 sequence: CASSLAGSTGYTF. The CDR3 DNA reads TGTGCCAGCAGCTTAGCGGGGTCGACGGGCTACACCTTC.

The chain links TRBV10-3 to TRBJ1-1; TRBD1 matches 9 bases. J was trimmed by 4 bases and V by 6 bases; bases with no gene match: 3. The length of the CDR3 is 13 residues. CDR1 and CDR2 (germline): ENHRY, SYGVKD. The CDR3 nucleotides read TGTGCCATCAGGGACAGGGGAATCACTGAAGCTTTCTTT. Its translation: CAIRDRGITEAFF.

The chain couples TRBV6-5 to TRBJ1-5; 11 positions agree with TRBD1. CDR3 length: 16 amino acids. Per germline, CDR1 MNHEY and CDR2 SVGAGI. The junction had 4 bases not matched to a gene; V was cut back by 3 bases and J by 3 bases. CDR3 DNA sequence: TGTGCCAGCAGTTATGGGGACAGGGGGGACAATCAGCCCCAGCATTTT. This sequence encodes CASSYGDRGDNQPQHF.

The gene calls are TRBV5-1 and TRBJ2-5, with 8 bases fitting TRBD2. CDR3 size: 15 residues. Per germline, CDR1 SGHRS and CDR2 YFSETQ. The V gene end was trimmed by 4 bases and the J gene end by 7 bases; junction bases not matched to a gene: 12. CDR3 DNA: TGCGCCAGCAGCAGGGGAGGAGCGGGAGATGGGACCCAGTACTTC. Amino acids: CASSRGGAGDGTQYF.

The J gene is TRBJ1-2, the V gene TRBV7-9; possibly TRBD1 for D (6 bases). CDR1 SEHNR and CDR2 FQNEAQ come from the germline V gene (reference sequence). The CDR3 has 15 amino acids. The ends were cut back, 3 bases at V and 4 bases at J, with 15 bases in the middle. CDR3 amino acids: CASSFFGGRPYGYTF. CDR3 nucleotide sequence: TGTGCCAGCAGCTTTTTTGGGGGCCGGCCCTATGGCTACACCTTC.

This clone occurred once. CDR3 in amino acids: CATLRLVHNEQFF. CDR3 nucleotides: TGTGCCACCCTGAGGTTGGTCCACAATGAGCAGTTCTTC. The chain joins TRBV28 to TRBJ2-1; D ambiguous. V dropped 10 bases and J dropped 5 bases, with 15 bases sitting between them. The CDR3 has 13 amino acids. Germline values: CDR1 MDHEN, CDR2 SYDVKM.

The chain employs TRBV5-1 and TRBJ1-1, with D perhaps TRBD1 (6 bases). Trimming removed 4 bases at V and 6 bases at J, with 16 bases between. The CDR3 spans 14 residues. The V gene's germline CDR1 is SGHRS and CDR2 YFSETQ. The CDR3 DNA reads TGCGCCAGCAGCCCCCCGCAGAACAGGGCTGAAGCTTTCTTT. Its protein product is CASSPPQNRAEAFF.

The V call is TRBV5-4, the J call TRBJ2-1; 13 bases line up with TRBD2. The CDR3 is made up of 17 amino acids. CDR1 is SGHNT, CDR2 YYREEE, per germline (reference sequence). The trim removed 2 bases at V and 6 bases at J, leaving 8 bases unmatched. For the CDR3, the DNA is TGTGCCAGCAGCTTCCTATCGACTAGCGGGGGGATCAATGAGCAGTTCTTC. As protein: CASSFLSTSGGINEQFF.

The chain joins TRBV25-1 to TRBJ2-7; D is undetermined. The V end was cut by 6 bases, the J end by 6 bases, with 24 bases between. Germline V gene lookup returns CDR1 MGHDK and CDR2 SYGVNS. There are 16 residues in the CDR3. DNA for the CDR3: TGTGCCAGCAGCGACCCCTTCTCGGCGGTCCTAGGCGAGCAGTACTTC. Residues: CASSDPFSAVLGEQYF.

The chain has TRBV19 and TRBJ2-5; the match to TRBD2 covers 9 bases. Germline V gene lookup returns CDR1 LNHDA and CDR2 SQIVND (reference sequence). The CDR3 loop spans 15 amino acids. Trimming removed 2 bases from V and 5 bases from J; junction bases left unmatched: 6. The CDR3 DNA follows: TGTGCCAGTAGTATACTTAGCGGGAGCGGGGAGACCCAGTACTTC. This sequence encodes CASSILSGSGETQYF. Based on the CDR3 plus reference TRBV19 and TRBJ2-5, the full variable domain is DGGITQSPKYLFRKEGQNVTLSCEQNLNHDAMYWYRQDPGQGLRLIYYSQIVNDFQKGDIAEGYSVSREKKESFPLTVTSAQKNPTAFYLCASSILSGSGETQYFGPGTRLLVL.

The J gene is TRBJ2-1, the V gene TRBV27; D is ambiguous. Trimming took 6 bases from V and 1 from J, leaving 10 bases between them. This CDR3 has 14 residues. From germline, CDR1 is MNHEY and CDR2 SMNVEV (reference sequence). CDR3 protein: CASSRTRSYNEQFF. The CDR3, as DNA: TGTGCCAGCAGCCGGACCCGTTCCTACAATGAGCAGTTCTTC.